A single sample is the source of the 5 T cell receptor beta chains below, sequenced in a study of shared clonotypes between healthy human individuals (dated by TCRdb to about 2020). Receptors were amplified or captured by the immunoSEQ multiplex PCR assay. TCRdb's version of the immuneACCESS table is confined to in-frame rearrangements and falls short of the full clone set. An unresolved V gene accounts for under half of the shortfall where checked; the remainder is of unknown origin. Here the sample has more than 1,200,000 clones; 98% to 99% occur a single time. The ten largest clones take up 0.36% of the sample. Sequenced sample: naive CD4+ T cells sorted from blood. What the cell subset or site label conveys for this sample: CD45RA+ positively selected. Every receptor here comes from a man aged 25 to 45 in good health.

The chain couples TRBV4-3 to TRBJ2-1, with D possibly TRBD1 on 5 matching bases. The CDR3 covers 14 residues. The germline V gene has CDR1 LGHNA and CDR2 YSLEER. V was cut by 6 bases and J by 4 bases, with 13 bases left in between. CDR3 nucleotides: TGCGCCAGCAGTAGGGGCAGACAGTACAATGAGCAGTTCTTC. Protein: CASSRGRQYNEQFF.

V is TRBV11-2 and J is TRBJ2-3; D is possibly TRBD1 or TRBD2 (5 bases each). The CDR3 runs to 14 residues. Germline CDR1 is SGHAT and CDR2 is FQNNGV. The V gene lost 4 bases and the J gene lost 1 base, with 9 bases spanning the gap. The CDR3 region has the DNA TGTGCCAGCAGCTGGGGGTGGGGCACAGATACGCAGTATTTT. Protein product: CASSWGWGTDTQYF.

This rearrangement joins TRBV5-1 to TRBJ2-5; D gene ambiguous. The DNA end lines up better with TRBJ2-7; the J call may be wrong. Germline V gives CDR1 SGHRS, CDR2 YFSETQ. The CDR3 runs 15 residues. The CDR3 DNA is TGCGCCAGCAGCTCTTCCCTCCTAGGCTCCTACGAGCAGTACTTC. It specifies CASSSSLLGSYEQYF.

This clone has just one count. This chain uses TRBV28 with TRBJ2-4; no clear D gene. The V gene lost 6 bases and the J gene lost 0 bases, with 12 bases spanning the gap. The germline V gene encodes CDR1 MDHEN and CDR2 SYDVKM. CDR3 length: 15 amino acids. CDR3 amino acids: CASSQGQKAKNIQYF. CDR3 DNA: TGTGCCAGCAGCCAAGGGCAGAAAGCCAAAAACATTCAGTACTTC.

Concerning this clone itself: Other DNA sequences from this sample encode an identical CDR3 as well. J is TRBJ1-4 and V is TRBV5-1, with D maybe TRBD1 (6 bases). With 0 bases removed from V and 5 bases from J, the gap between germline ends came to 8 bases. The CDR3 loop spans 14 amino acids. Germline V gene sequence: CDR1 SGHRS, CDR2 YFSETQ. CDR3 loop: CASSLGTENEKLFF. In DNA form, the CDR3 reads TGCGCCAGCAGCTTGGGGACAGAGAATGAAAAACTGTTTTTT.